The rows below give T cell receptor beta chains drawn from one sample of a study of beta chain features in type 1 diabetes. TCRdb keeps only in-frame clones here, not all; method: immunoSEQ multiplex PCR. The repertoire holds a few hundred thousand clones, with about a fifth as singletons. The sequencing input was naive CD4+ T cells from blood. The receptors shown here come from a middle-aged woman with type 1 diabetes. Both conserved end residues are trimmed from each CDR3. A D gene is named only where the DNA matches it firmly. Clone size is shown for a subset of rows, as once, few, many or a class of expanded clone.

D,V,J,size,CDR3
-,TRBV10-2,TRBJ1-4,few,ASSEPPGWRGFGKLF
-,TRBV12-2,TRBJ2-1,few,ATPPRGTYNEQF
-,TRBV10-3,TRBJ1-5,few,AISESWGVLVGPQH
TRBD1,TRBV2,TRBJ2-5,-,ASSGTGAGETQY
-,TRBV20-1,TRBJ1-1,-,SLRTVEAF
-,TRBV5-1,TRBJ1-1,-,ASSWGGENTEAF
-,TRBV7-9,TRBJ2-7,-,ASSFTSLTYEQY
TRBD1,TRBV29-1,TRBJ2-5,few,SVVGTGQETQY
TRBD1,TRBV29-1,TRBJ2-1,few,SGSTGGRVQF
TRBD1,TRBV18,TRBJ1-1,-,ASSRGTALNTEAF